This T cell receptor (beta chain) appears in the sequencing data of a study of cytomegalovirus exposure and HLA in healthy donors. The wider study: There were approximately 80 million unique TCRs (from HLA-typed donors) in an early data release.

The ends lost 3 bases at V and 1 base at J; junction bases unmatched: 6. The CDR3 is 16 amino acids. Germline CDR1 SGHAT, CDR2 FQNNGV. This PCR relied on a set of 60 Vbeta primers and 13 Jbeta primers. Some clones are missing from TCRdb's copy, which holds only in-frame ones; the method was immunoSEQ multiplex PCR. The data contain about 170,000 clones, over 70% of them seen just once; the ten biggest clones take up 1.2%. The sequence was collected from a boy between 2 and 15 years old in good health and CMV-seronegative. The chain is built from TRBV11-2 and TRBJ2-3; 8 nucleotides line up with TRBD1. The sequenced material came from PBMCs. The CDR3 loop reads CASSFAGQGRTDTQYF. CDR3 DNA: TGTGCCAGCAGCTTCGCTGGACAGGGCCGCACAGATACGCAGTATTTT.